This T cell receptor (beta chain) was sequenced for a study of cytomegalovirus exposure and HLA in healthy donors. Study results and caveats: Both high specificity and high sensitivity reportedly marked the classifier's diagnosis of cytomegalovirus status. Clonal expansion was found to be greater in HLA-associated TCR beta chains than in equally common others in a later analysis.

Notes on this clone: Its target is unknown.

CDR1 and CDR2 from the germline V gene are LNHNV and YYDKDF (reference sequence). V shed 0 bases and J 5 bases; nucleotides not matched to a gene: 9. This CDR3 is built from 16 residues. Primers: 60 Vbeta forward and 13 Jbeta reverse. Using immunoSEQ multiplex PCR, the repertoire was profiled, and TCRdb retains in-frame clones only, with some absent. The data show 150,000 to 180,000 clones, with approximately 79% seen just once and under 8.5% held by the top ten. The sample was PBMCs. The rearrangement joins TRBV15 to TRBJ1-2; TRBD1 aligns across 7 bases. The sequence came from a woman between 50 and 59 years old in good health and CMV-seropositive. The CDR3 DNA reads TGTGCCACCAGCAGAGATAGAACAGGGGACTTATATGGCTACACCTTC. Residues: CATSRDRTGDLYGYTF. The variable domain in full, with the rest retrieved from reference TRBV15 and TRBJ1-2, is DAMVIQNPRYQVTQFGKPVTLSCSQTLNHNVMYWYQQKSSQAPKLLFHYYDKDFNNEADTPDNFQSRRPNTSFCFLDIRSPGLGDTAMYLCATSRDRTGDLYGYTFGSGTRLTVV.